The rows below give T cell receptor beta chains drawn from one sample of a study of human thymus T cells. Libraries were prepared by immunoSEQ multiplex PCR; TCRdb keeps only in-frame clonotypes and omits some of them. The data hold about 78,000 clones, with roughly 97% observed a single time. The sequenced sample was thymus tissue. These receptors originate from a boy under two years old with a congenital heart defect but otherwise immunologically healthy. Each CDR3 is given with its conserved first and last residue. A D gene is named only where the DNA matches it firmly. Rows give clone size only sometimes, using once, few, many, or a class for an expanded clone.

NA	NA	TRBJ1-2	TRBV20-1	TGCAGTGCTGAAGGGGCTGGCTACACCTTC	CSAEGAGYTF
NA	NA	TRBJ2-2	TRBV19	TGTGCCAGTAGTAACACCGGGGAGCTGTTTTTT	CASSNTGELFF
NA	NA	TRBJ2-7	TRBV30	TGTGCCTGGAACCCTAGGGGTGACTCCTACGAGCAGTACTTC	CAWNPRGDSYEQYF
NA	TRBD1	TRBJ2-7	TRBV7-9	TGTGCCAGCAGCTTAAAGTCCCCGGGACAGGGCGATTCCTACGAGCAGTACTTC	CASSLKSPGQGDSYEQYF
NA	NA	TRBJ1-2	TRBV5-6	TGTGCCAGCAGCTTGAATGTAGGGACCAACTATGGCTACACCTTC	CASSLNVGTNYGYTF
few	TRBD1	TRBJ1-5	TRBV4-1	TGCGCCAGCAGCCAACAGGGGGACAGGGGAAGCAATCAGCCCCAGCATTTT	CASSQQGDRGSNQPQHF
NA	NA	TRBJ2-1	TRBV4-2	TGTGCCAGCAGCCCCTCCCCGGGAGCGGGCCTCAATGAGCAGTTCTTC	CASSPSPGAGLNEQFF
NA	NA	TRBJ1-1	TRBV5-1	TGCGCCAGCAGCCCGGGGACATTTAAGAACACTGAAGCTTTCTTT	CASSPGTFKNTEAFF
NA	TRBD2	TRBJ2-7	TRBV19	TGTGCCACAGCCCCGGCGGCTAGCGGATCCTACGAGCAGTACTTC	CATAPAASGSYEQYF
once	NA	TRBJ2-7	TRBV6-5	TGTGCCAGCAGTTACAGGGTATCCTACGAGCAGTACTTC	CASSYRVSYEQYF
NA	NA	TRBJ2-4	TRBV4-3	TGCGCCAGCAGCCAACGGGGCCTAGTGGACACTCAAGGAGCCAAAAACATTCAGTACTTC	CASSQRGLVDTQGAKNIQYF
NA	NA	TRBJ1-5	TRBV7-9	TGTGCCAGCAGCTTAAACAGCAATCAGCCCCAGCATTTT	CASSLNSNQPQHF
NA	NA	TRBJ1-4	TRBV5-4	TGTGCCAGCAGCTTGGGGGTCAGGGAGAGACTGTTTTTT	CASSLGVRERLFF
NA	NA	TRBJ2-1	TRBV5-1	TGCGCCAGCAGCCCCGGAGGGCTCAATGAGCAGTTCTTC	CASSPGGLNEQFF